This T cell receptor beta chain emerged from a study of cytomegalovirus exposure and HLA in healthy donors. Study observations and caveats: The study designated over 150 TCR beta chains cytomegalovirus-associated. Later on, a genetic analysis was performed. It linked a missense variant in DCLRE1C with V- and J-gene trimming of TCR beta.

Deletions cut 5 bases from V and 1 base from J, with 8 bases between. This CDR3 is 13 amino acids long. Germline V CDR1 and CDR2: MDHEN, SYDVKM. In the PCR, 60 Vbeta and 13 Jbeta primers were used. Clones were read by immunoSEQ multiplex PCR, and TCRdb kept only the in-frame ones, dropping some. The table lists approximately 140,000 clones, roughly three quarters of them singletons, with about 5% in the top ten. As for this clone: Antigen specificity is unknown.

The sequence was obtained from a male donor in good health and CMV-seronegative. Sequencing used PBMCs. V and J are TRBV28 and TRBJ2-5; possible D gene TRBD2, 5 bases. In DNA form, the CDR3 reads TGTGCCAGCAGTGTTACTAGCCAAGAGACCCAGTACTTC. It specifies CASSVTSQETQYF. Full variable domain (missing parts from reference TRBV28 and TRBJ2-5): DVKVTQSSRYLVKRTGEKVFLECVQDMDHENMFWYRQDPGLGLRLIYFSYDVKMKEKGDIPEGYSVSREKKERFSLILESASTNQTSMYLCASSVTSQETQYFGPGTRLLVL.